This TCR beta chain was obtained from a study of blood T cell repertoires in COVID-19. As handled by the study authors: Estimation of nucleated cell counts relied on the amplification of reference gene primers. Sequencing used immunoSEQ multiplex PCR; TCRdb keeps in-frame clones, though not all of them. The DNA gave D and trimming, while V, J and clone size come from that table. The profile shows fewer than 250,000 clones, roughly 80% of them singletons. V trimming: 5 bases; J trimming: 5 bases; junction bases outside the gene matches: 6. Germline V gene data show CDR1 as SGHTA and CDR2 as FQGNSA. The CDR3 runs to 14 residues.

The receptor was isolated from a woman aged 80 or over with acute or convalescent COVID-19. V usage is TRBV7-2 and J usage is TRBJ2-7, with 10 bases aligning to TRBD2. Sequences were obtained from peripheral blood. The CDR3 loop is CASSDSGGRDEQYF. The CDR3 DNA reads as TGTGCCAGCAGCGATAGCGGGGGGCGGGACGAGCAGTACTTC.